Below, 6 T cell receptor beta chains from the same sample are listed, as sequenced in a study of shared clonotypes between healthy human individuals. Naivety among CD8 cells was defined by CD45RO negativity and positive CCR7 selection, thereby excluding terminally differentiated effector memory CD45RA+ cells. Repertoires were generated with immunoSEQ multiplex PCR, while TCRdb's copy carries only in-frame clones and drops some. The sample yields some 2 million clones, over 85% seen once. Source material: naive CD8+ T cells sorted from blood. Receptor source: a man aged 18 to 35 in good health.

The gene calls are TRBV5-1 and TRBJ2-5; 7 bases align to TRBD2. The CDR3 runs to 15 residues. Germline V gives CDR1 SGHRS, CDR2 YFSETQ. V shed 0 bases and J 5 bases; nucleotides not matched to a gene: 7. In DNA, the CDR3 is TGCGCCAGCAGCTTGGCCGGGGCTAGCGGCGAGACCCAGTACTTC. It codes for CASSLAGASGETQYF.

V usage is TRBV13 and J usage is TRBJ2-2; 8 positions agree with TRBD2. V gave up 5 bases and J gave up 0 bases; unmatched junction bases: 2. The CDR3 has 15 residues. Germline CDR1 PRHDT, CDR2 FYEKMQ (reference sequence). The DNA of the CDR3 is TGTGCCAGCAGCGTGGGACTAGCGAACACCGGGGAGCTGTTTTTT. Amino acid sequence: CASSVGLANTGELFF.

This sequence joins TRBV9 and TRBJ1-1; D uncertain. Germline V gene lookup returns CDR1 SGDLS and CDR2 YYNGEE. V lost 1 base, J lost 1 base, and 5 bases lay in between. The CDR3 totals 13 residues. CDR3 region: CASSVSQNTEAFF. The CDR3 nucleotides are TGTGCCAGCAGCGTAAGCCAGAACACTGAAGCTTTCTTT.

This clone was detected only once. This rearrangement joins TRBV27 to TRBJ2-3; D gene unclear. Trimming removed 5 bases at V and 2 bases at J, with 11 bases between. The length of the CDR3 is 14 residues. Germline V gives CDR1 MNHEY, CDR2 SMNVEV (reference sequence). Here the CDR3 DNA reads TGTGCCAGCAGTCCCCCGTTCTACACAGATACGCAGTATTTT. Its protein is CASSPPFYTDTQYF.

A word on this clone: Germline and junction disagree at one end, which may indicate a read error. The chain couples TRBV6-4 to TRBJ2-7, with TRBD2 as a possible D gene (5 bases). This CDR3 contains 15 residues. Germline V lookup: CDR1 MRHNA, CDR2 SNTAGT. CDR3 region: CARSDVSSGKYEQYF. Written as DNA, the CDR3 is TGTGCCAGAAGTGACGTATCTTCGGGGAAGTACGAGCAGTACTTC.

The chain employs TRBV16 and TRBJ2-7; D is perhaps TRBD1 or TRBD2 (5 bases each). Germline lookup yields CDR1 KGHSY and CDR2 FQNENV. This CDR3 comprises 15 residues. V was clipped by 1 base and J by 0 bases, with 10 bases between them. Here the CDR3 reads CASSQFGTSSYEQYF. The CDR3, as DNA: TGTGCCAGCAGCCAATTTGGGACGAGCTCCTACGAGCAGTACTTC. Based on the CDR3 plus reference TRBV16 and TRBJ2-7, the full variable domain is GEEVAQTPKHLVRGEGQKAKLYCAPIKGHSYVFWYQQVLKNEFKFLISFQNENVFDETGMPKERFSAKCLPNSPCSLEIQATKLEDSAVYFCASSQFGTSSYEQYFGPGTRLTVT.